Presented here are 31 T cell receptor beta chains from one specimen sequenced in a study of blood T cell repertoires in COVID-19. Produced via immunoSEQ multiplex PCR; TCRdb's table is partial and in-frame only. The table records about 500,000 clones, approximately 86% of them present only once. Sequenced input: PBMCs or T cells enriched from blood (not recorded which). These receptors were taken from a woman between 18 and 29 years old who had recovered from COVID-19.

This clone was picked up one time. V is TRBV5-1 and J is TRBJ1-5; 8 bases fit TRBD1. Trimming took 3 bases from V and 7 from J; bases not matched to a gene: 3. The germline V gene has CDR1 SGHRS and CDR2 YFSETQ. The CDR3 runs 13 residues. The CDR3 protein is CASSYGQGQPQHF. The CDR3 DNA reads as TGCGCCAGCAGCTATGGACAGGGCCAGCCCCAGCATTTT.

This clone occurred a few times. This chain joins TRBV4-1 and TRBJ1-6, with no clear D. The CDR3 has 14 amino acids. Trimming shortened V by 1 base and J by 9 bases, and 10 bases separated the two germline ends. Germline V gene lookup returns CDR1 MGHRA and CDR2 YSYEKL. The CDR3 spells CASSQGADPSPLHF. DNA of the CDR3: TGCGCCAGCAGCCAAGGGGCAGACCCTTCACCCCTCCACTTT.

The CDR3 DNA is TGTGCCGAGGGACAGGGAAGTTCACCCCTCCACTTT. Its translation: CAEGQGSSPLHF. The V call is TRBV6-5, the J call TRBJ1-6, with TRBD1 matching over 9 bases. Per the germline V gene, CDR1 is MNHEY and CDR2 is SVGAGI. J was trimmed by 9 bases and V by 11 bases; bases with no gene match: 5. This CDR3 is 12 amino acids long.

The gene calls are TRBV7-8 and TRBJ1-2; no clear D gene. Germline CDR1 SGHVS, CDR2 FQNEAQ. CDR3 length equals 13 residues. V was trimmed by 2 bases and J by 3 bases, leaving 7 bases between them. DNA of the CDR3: TGTGCCAGCAGCTTATCGCCGGACTATGGCTACACCTTC. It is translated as CASSLSPDYGYTF. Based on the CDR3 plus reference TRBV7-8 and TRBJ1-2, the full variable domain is GAGVSQSPRYKVAKRGQDVALRCDPISGHVSLFWYQQALGQGPEFLTYFQNEAQLDKSGLPSDRFFAERPEGSVSTLKIQRTQQEDSAVYLCASSLSPDYGYTFGSGTRLTVV.

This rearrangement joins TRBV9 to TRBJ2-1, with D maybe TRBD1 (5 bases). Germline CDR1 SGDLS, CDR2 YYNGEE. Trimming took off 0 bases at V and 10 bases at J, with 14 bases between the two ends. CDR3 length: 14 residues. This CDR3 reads CASSVEVQGWEQFF. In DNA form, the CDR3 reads TGTGCCAGCAGCGTAGAAGTGCAGGGATGGGAGCAGTTCTTC.

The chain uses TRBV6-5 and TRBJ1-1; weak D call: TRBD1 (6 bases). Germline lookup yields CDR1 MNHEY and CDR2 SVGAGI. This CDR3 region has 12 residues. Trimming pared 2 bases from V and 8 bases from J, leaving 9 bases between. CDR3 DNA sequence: TGTGCCAGCAGTTACAAGACAGGCGAAGCTTTCTTT. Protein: CASSYKTGEAFF.

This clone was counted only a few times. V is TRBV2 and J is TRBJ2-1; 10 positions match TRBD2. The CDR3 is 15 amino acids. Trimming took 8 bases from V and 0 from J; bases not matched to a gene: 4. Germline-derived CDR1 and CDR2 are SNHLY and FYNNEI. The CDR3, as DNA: TGTGCCAGCTTCCTAGCGGGGGACTCCTACAATGAGCAGTTCTTC. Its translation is CASFLAGDSYNEQFF.

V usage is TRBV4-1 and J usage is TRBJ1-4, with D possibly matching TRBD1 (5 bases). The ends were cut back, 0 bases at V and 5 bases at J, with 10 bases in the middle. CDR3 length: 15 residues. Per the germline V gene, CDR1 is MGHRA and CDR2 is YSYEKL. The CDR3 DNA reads TGCGCCAGCAGCCAAGAGGGGGGACTGAATGAAAAACTGTTTTTT. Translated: CASSQEGGLNEKLFF.

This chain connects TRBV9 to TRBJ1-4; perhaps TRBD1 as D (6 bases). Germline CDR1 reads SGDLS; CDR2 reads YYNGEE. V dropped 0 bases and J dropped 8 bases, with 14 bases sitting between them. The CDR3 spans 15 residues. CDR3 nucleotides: TGTGCCAGCAGCGTAGGAGGGGGGGACGGGGAAAAACTGTTTTTT. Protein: CASSVGGGDGEKLFF.

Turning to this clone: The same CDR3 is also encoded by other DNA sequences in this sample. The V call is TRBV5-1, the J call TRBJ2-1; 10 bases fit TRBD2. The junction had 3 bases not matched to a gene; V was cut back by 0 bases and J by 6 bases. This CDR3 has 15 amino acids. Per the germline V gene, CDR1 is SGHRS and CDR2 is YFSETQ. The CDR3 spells CASSLGTSGVNEQFF. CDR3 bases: TGCGCCAGCAGCTTGGGGACTAGCGGAGTCAATGAGCAGTTCTTC.

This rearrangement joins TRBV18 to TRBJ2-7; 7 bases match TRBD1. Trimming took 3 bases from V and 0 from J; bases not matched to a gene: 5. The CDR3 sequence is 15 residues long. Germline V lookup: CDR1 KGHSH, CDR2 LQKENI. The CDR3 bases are TGTGCCAGCTCACCCGTCCGGGACAGCTCCTACGAGCAGTACTTC. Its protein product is CASSPVRDSSYEQYF. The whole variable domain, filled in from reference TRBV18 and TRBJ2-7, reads NAGVMQNPRHLVRRRGQEARLRCSPMKGHSHVYWYRQLPEEGLKFMVYLQKENIIDESGMPKERFSAEFPKEGPSILRIQQVVRGDSAAYFCASSPVRDSSYEQYFGPGTRLTVT.

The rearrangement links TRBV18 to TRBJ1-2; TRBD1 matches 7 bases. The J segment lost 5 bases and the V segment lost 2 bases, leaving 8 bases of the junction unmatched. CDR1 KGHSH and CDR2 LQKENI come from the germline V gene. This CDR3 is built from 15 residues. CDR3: CASSPAQGVWYGYTF. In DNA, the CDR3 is TGTGCCAGCTCACCAGCCCAGGGGGTATGGTATGGCTACACCTTC.

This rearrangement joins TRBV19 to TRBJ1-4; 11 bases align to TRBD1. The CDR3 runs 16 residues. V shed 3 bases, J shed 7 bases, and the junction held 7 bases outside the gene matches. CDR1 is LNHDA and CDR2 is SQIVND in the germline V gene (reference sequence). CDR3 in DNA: TGTGCCAGTAGTATGGGTGAGGACAGGGGGCGTGAAAAACTGTTTTTT. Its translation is CASSMGEDRGREKLFF.

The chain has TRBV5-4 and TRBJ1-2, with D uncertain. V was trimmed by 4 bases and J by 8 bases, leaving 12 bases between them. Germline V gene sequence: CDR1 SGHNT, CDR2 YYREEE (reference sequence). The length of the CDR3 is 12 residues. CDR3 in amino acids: CASSRGGSGYTF. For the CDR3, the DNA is TGTGCCAGCAGCCGGGGAGGGTCGGGCTACACCTTC.

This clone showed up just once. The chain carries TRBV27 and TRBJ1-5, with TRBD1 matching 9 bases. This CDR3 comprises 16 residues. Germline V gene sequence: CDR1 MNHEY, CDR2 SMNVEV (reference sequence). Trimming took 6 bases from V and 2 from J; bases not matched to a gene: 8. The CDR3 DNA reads TGTGCCAGCAGATCAAACAGGGGGCAGGGCAATCAGCCCCAGCATTTT. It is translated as CASRSNRGQGNQPQHF.

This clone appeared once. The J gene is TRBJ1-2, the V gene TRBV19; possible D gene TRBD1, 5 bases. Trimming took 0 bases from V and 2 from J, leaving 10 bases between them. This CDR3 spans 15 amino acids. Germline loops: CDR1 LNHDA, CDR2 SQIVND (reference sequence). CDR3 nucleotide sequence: TGTGCCAGTAGTATAGACGCTGGGGGGAACTATGGCTACACCTTC. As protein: CASSIDAGGNYGYTF. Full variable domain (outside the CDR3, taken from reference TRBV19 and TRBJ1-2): DGGITQSPKYLFRKEGQNVTLSCEQNLNHDAMYWYRQDPGQGLRLIYYSQIVNDFQKGDIAEGYSVSREKKESFPLTVTSAQKNPTAFYLCASSIDAGGNYGYTFGSGTRLTVV.

The CDR3 bases are TGTGCCAGCAGTCCTGGGGGGGGCTCAGGGCGGCTGTTTTTT. It codes for CASSPGGGSGRLFF. This chain uses TRBV28 with TRBJ1-4; the D gene is possibly TRBD1 (6 bases). The CDR3 totals 14 residues. Germline V gives CDR1 MDHEN, CDR2 SYDVKM. Trimming left V 5 bases short and J 14 bases short, with 21 bases between.

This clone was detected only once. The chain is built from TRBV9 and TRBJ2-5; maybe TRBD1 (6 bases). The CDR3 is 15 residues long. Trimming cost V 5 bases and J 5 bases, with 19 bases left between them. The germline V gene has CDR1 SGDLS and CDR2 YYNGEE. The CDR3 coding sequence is TGTGCCAGCAGTTTAAGAGGGGGAAATAGGGAGACCCAGTACTTC. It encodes CASSLRGGNRETQYF.

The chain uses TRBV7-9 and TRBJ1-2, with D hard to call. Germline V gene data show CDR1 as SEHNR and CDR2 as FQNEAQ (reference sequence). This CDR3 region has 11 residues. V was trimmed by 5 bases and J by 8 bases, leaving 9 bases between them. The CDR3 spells CASSEVRGYTF. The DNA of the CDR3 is TGTGCCAGCAGCGAAGTTCGGGGCTACACCTTC. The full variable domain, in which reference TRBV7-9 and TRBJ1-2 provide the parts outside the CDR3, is DTGVSQNPRHKITKRGQNVTFRCDPISEHNRLYWYRQTLGQGPEFLTYFQNEAQLEKSRLLSDRFSAERPKGSFSTLEIQRTEQGDSAMYLCASSEVRGYTFGSGTRLTVV.

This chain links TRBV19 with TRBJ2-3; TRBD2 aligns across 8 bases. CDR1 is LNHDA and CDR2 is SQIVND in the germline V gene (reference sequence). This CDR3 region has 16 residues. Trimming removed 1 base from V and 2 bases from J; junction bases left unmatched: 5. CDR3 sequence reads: CASSIGGGGPTDTQYF. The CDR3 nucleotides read TGTGCCAGTAGTATAGGGGGCGGGGGGCCCACAGATACGCAGTATTTT.

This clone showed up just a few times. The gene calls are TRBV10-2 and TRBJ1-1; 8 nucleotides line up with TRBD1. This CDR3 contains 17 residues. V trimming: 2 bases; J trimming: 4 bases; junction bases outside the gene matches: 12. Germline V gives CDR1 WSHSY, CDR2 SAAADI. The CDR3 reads CASSEGPDRVGGTEAFF. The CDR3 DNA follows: TGCGCCAGCAGTGAGGGTCCGGACAGGGTTGGCGGCACTGAAGCTTTCTTT.

The CDR3 is CAWSVGGRGQVNYGYTF. DNA for the CDR3: TGTGCCTGGAGCGTGGGGGGTCGGGGACAGGTGAACTATGGCTACACCTTC. The chain uses TRBV30 and TRBJ1-2; 8 nucleotides align to TRBD1. The CDR3 covers 17 residues. Germline CDR1 reads GTSNPN; CDR2 reads SVGIG (reference sequence). V gave up 3 bases and J gave up 2 bases; unmatched junction bases: 14.

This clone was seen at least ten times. CDR3 sequence reads: CASSHHLPGVMNTEAFF. The CDR3, as DNA: TGTGCCAGCAGCCACCACCTACCAGGGGTCATGAACACTGAAGCTTTCTTT. This chain connects TRBV7-2 to TRBJ1-1; D possibly corresponds to TRBD1 (6 bases). There are 17 residues in the CDR3. V lost 5 bases to trimming and J lost 0 bases, with 19 bases between them. Germline values: CDR1 SGHTA, CDR2 FQGNSA.

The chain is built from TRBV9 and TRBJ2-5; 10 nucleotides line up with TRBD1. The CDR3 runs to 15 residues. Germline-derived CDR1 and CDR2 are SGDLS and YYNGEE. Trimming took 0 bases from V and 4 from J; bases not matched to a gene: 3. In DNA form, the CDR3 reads TGTGCCAGCAGCGTAGTGGGGACAGGGGCAGAGACCCAGTACTTC. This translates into CASSVVGTGAETQYF.

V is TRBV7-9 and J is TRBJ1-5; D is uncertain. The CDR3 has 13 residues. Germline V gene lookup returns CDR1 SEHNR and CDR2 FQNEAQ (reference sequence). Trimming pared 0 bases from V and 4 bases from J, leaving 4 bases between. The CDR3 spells CASSLAYNQPQHF. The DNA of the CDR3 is TGTGCCAGCAGCTTAGCCTATAATCAGCCCCAGCATTTT.

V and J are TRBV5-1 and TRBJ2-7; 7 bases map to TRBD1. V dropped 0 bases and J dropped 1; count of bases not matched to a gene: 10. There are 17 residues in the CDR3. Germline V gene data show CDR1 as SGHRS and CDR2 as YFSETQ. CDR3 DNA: TGCGCCAGCAGCTTGGATTCAGGGACAGCTTTTTCCTACGAGCAGTACTTC. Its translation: CASSLDSGTAFSYEQYF.

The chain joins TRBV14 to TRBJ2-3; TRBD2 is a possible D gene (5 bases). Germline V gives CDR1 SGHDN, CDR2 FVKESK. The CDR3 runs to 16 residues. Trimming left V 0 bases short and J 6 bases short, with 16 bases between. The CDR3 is CASSQDLSGLRDTQYF. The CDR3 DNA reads TGTGCCAGCAGCCAAGATCTGTCTGGACTTCGGGATACGCAGTATTTT.

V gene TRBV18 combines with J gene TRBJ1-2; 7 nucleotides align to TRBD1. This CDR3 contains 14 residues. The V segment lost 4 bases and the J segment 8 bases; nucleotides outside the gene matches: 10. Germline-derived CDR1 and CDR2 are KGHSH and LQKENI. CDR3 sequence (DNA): TGTGCCAGCTCACTCCGGAGAGGAGGGGGCGGCTACACCTTC. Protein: CASSLRRGGGGYTF.

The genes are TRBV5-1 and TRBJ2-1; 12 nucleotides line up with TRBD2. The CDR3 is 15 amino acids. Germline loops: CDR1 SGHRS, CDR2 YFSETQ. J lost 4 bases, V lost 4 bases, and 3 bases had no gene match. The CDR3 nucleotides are TGCGCCAGCAGCCGGACTAGCGGGGAATACAATGAGCAGTTCTTC. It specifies CASSRTSGEYNEQFF. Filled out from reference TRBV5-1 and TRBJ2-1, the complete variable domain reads KAGVTQTPRYLIKTRGQQVTLSCSPISGHRSVSWYQQTPGQGLQFLFEYFSETQRNKGNFPGRFSGRQFSNSRSEMNVSTLELGDSALYLCASSRTSGEYNEQFFGPGTRLTVL.

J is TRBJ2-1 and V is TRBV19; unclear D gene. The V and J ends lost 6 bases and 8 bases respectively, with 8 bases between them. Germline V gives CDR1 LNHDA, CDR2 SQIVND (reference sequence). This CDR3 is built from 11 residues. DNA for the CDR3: TGTGCCAGTAGCCGCGACTATGAGCAGTTCTTC. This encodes CASSRDYEQFF.

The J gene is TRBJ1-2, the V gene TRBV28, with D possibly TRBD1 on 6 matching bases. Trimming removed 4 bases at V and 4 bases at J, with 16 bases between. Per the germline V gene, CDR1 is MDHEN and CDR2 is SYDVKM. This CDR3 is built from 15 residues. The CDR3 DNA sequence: TGTGCCAGCAGTTCTAGGGGGATGGTCTTCTATGGCTACACCTTC. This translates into CASSSRGMVFYGYTF.